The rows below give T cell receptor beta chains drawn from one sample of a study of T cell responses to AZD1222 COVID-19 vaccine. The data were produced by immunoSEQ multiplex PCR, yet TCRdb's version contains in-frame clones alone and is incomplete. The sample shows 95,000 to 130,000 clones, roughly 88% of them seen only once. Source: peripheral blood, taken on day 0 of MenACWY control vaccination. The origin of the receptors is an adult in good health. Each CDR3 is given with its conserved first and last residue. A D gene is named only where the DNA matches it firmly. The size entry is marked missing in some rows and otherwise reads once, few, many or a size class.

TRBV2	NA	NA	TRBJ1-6	CASSQRGGKGEDSPLHF	TGTGCCAGCAGTCAAAGGGGGGGGAAAGGAGAAGATTCACCCCTCCACTTT
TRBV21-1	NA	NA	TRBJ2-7	CASSKVGLSISYEQYF	TGTGCCAGCAGCAAAGTCGGGCTATCGATCTCCTACGAGCAGTACTTC
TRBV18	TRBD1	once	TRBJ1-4	CASSPPDRENEKLFF	TGTGCCAGCTCACCACCGGACAGGGAAAATGAAAAACTGTTTTTT
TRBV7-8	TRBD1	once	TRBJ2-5	CASSLNLRGETQYF	TGTGCCAGCAGCTTAAACCTCAGGGGGGAGACCCAGTACTTC
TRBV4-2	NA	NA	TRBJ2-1	CASSPLLGYNEQFF	TGTGCCAGCAGCCCCCTCCTCGGATACAATGAGCAGTTCTTC
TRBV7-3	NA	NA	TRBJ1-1	CASSLTPTKTEAFF	TGTGCCAGCAGCTTAACCCCGACTAAGACTGAAGCTTTCTTT
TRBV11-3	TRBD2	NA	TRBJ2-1	CASSSSGGGHNEQFF	TGTGCCAGCAGCTCTAGCGGGGGCGGCCACAATGAGCAGTTCTTC
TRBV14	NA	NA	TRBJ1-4	CASSQDYGEKLFF	TGTGCCAGCAGCCAAGACTACGGAGAAAAACTGTTTTTT
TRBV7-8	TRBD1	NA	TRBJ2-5	CASSSGQEQETQYF	TGTGCCAGCAGCAGCGGACAGGAGCAAGAGACCCAGTACTTC
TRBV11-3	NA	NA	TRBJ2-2	CASSLDRGNTGELFF	TGTGCCAGCAGCTTAGACAGGGGGAACACCGGGGAGCTGTTTTTT
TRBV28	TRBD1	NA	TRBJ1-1	CASSPPGQPGTEAFF	TGTGCCAGCAGCCCTCCGGGACAGCCGGGCACTGAAGCTTTCTTT
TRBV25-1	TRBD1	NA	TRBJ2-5	CASSPTGGAQAQYF	TGTGCCAGCAGCCCGACAGGGGGGGCGCAGGCCCAGTACTTC
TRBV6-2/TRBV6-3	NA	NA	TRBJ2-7	CASSSGTPLYEQYF	TGTGCCAGCAGTTCCGGGACACCTTTATACGAGCAGTACTTC
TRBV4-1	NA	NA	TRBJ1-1	CASSQGVGMTAEAFF	TGCGCCAGCAGCCAAGGGGTAGGGATGACAGCTGAAGCTTTCTTT
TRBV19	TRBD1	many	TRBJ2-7	CASSTDRSAYEQYF	TGTGCCAGTAGTACGGACAGGTCCGCCTACGAGCAGTACTTC
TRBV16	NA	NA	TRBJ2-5	CASSRGQQETQYF	TGTGCCAGCAGCCGCGGACAGCAAGAGACCCAGTACTTC
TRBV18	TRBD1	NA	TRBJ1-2	CASSEQRGQGASNYGYTF	TGTGCCAGCTCCGAACAACGGGGACAGGGGGCATCTAACTATGGCTACACCTTC
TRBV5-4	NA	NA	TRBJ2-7	CASSSPGAAGYEQYF	TGTGCCAGCAGCTCGCCGGGAGCGGCTGGCTACGAGCAGTACTTC
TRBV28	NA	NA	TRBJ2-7	CASTRDTGYGGEQYF	TGTGCCAGCACCCGGGACACCGGGTACGGGGGCGAGCAGTACTTC
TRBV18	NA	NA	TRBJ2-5	CASSEGDQETQYF	TGTGCCAGCTCAGAAGGGGACCAAGAGACCCAGTACTTC
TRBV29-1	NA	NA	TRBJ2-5	CSALPGGLETQYF	TGCAGCGCCTTACCCGGGGGGCTGGAGACCCAGTACTTC
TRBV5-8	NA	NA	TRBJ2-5	CASSFGETQYF	TGTGCCAGCAGCTTTGGGGAGACCCAGTACTTC
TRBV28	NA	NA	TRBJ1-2	CASSFSGRGPSNYGYTF	TGTGCCAGCAGTTTCAGTGGCAGGGGACCTTCTAACTATGGCTACACCTTC
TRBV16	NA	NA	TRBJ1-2	CASSQLGIRYGYTF	TGTGCCAGCAGCCAATTAGGGATTCGATATGGCTACACCTTC
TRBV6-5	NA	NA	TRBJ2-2	CASSYAFNTGELFF	TGTGCCAGCAGTTACGCATTTAACACCGGGGAGCTGTTTTTT
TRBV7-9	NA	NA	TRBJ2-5	CASSLAGGGETQYF	TGTGCCAGCAGCTTAGCAGGGGGAGGAGAGACCCAGTACTTC
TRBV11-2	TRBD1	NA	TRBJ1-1	CASSLGQANTEAFF	TGTGCCAGCAGCTTGGGACAGGCGAACACTGAAGCTTTCTTT
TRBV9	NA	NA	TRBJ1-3	CASSVDLNTIYF	TGTGCCAGCAGCGTAGACCTTAACACCATATATTTT
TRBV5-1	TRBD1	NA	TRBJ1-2	CASSQTGIYGYTF	TGCGCCAGCAGCCAGACAGGGATCTATGGCTACACCTTC
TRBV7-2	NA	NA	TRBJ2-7	CASSLPPHEQYF	TGTGCCAGCAGCCTACCCCCCCACGAGCAGTACTTC
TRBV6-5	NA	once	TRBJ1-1	CASSYGLGRRGTEAFF	TGTGCCAGCAGTTACGGACTGGGCCGGCGGGGCACTGAAGCTTTCTTT
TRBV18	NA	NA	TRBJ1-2	CASSPGQLEANYGYTF	TGTGCCAGCTCACCCGGACAGCTGGAAGCTAACTATGGCTACACCTTC
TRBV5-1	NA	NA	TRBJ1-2	CASSFGQSIYGYTF	TGCGCCAGCAGCTTCGGGCAGTCGATTTATGGCTACACCTTC
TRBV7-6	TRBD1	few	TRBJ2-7	CASSSPGQGRLYEQYF	TGTGCCAGCAGCTCGCCGGGACAGGGCCGATTGTACGAGCAGTACTTC
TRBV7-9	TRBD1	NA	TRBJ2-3	CASSIVTGAGVYRTDTQYF	TGTGCCAGCAGCATAGTGACAGGGGCAGGAGTCTATCGGACAGATACGCAGTATTTT
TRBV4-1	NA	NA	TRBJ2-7	CASSQEEGAAPGLAYEQYF	TGCGCCAGCAGCCAAGAAGAGGGGGCTGCTCCTGGACTAGCCTACGAGCAGTACTTC
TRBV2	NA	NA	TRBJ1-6	CAGGQYNSPLHF	TGTGCCGGAGGACAGTATAATTCACCCCTCCACTTT
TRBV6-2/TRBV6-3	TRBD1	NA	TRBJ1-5	CASSYSRGRGRIQSGNQPQHF	TGTGCCAGCAGTTACTCGCGGGGCAGGGGGCGTATTCAGTCTGGCAATCAGCCCCAGCATTTT
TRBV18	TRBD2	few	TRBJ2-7	CASSPPPGGYEQYF	TGTGCCAGCTCACCACCCCCGGGGGGCTACGAGCAGTACTTC
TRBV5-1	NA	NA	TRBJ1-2	CASSLTQGHGYTF	TGCGCCAGCAGCTTAACTCAGGGGCACGGCTACACCTTC
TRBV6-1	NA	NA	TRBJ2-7	CASSEGADRAYEQYF	TGTGCCAGCAGTGAAGGTGCGGACAGAGCCTACGAGCAGTACTTC
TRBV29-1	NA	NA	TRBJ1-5	CSVAPGPWQPQHF	TGCAGCGTTGCGCCGGGACCTTGGCAGCCCCAGCATTTT
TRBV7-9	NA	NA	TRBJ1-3	CASSLLQSSGNTIYF	TGTGCCAGCAGCTTACTACAGAGCTCTGGAAACACCATATATTTT
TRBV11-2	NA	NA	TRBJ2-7	CASSLEQGRNYEQYF	TGTGCCAGCAGCTTAGAGCAGGGGCGAAACTACGAGCAGTACTTC
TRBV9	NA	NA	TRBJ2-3	CASSAKREEDTQYF	TGTGCCAGCAGCGCGAAGAGGGAGGAAGATACGCAGTATTTT
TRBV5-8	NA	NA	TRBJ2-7	CASSAKSSSYEQYF	TGTGCCAGCAGCGCTAAATCTAGCTCCTACGAGCAGTACTTC
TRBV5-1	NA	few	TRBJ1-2	CASQFLSGGGGGYTF	TGCGCCAGCCAATTCCTTAGTGGCGGGGGAGGAGGCTACACCTTC
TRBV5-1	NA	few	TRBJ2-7	CASSPGGRRSYEQYF	TGCGCCAGCAGCCCAGGTGGACGGCGTTCCTACGAGCAGTACTTC
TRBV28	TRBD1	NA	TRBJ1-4	CASTLDRGSLTNNEKLFF	TGTGCCAGCACCCTGGACAGGGGGTCCCTAACTAATAATGAAAAACTGTTTTTT
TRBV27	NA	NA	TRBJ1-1	CASSDPTGIEAFF	TGTGCCAGCTCAGACCCCACAGGGATCGAGGCTTTCTTT
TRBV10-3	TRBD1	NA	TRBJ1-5	CAISETGDQPQHF	TGTGCCATCAGTGAGACAGGGGATCAGCCCCAGCATTTT
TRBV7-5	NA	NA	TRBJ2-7	CARSLDPFGQPSSYEQYF	TGTGCCAGAAGCCTTGACCCCTTCGGACAGCCGAGCTCCTACGAGCAGTACTTC
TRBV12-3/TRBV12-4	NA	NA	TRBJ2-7	CASRRDYEQYF	TGTGCCAGCAGGCGGGACTACGAGCAGTACTTC
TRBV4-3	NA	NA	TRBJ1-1	CASSQNRINTEAFF	TGCGCCAGCAGCCAAAACAGAATAAACACTGAAGCTTTCTTT
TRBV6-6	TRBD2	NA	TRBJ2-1	CASRTSGGDEQFF	TGTGCCAGCAGGACTAGCGGGGGGGATGAGCAGTTCTTC
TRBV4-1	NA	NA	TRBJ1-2	CASSYRVGDGYTF	TGCGCCAGCAGCTACAGGGTTGGAGATGGCTACACCTTC
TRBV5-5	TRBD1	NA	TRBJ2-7	CASSSTGQGSYEQYF	TGTGCCAGCAGCTCGACGGGACAGGGATCCTACGAGCAGTACTTC
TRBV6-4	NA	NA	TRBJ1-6	CASSVPVGVESPLHF	TGTGCCAGCAGTGTCCCTGTTGGGGTAGAATCACCCCTCCACTTT
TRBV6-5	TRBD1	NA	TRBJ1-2	CASSDRGRGYTF	TGTGCCAGCTCGGACAGGGGGCGCGGCTACACCTTC
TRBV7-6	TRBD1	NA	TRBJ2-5	CASSSGQGQETQYF	TGTGCCAGCAGCTCAGGACAGGGACAAGAGACCCAGTACTTC